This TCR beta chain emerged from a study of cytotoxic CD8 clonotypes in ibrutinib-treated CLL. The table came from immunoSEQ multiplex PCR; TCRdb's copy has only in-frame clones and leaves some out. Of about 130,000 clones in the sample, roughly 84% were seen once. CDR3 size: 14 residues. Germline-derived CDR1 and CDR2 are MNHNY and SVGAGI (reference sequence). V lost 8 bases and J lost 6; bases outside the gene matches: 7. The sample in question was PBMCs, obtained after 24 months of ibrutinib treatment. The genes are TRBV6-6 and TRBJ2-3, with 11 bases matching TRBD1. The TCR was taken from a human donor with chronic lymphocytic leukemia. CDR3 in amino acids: CASFGTGGSDTQYF. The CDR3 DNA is TGTGCCAGCTTTGGGACAGGGGGTTCGGATACGCAGTATTTT.